This record covers a single TCR beta chain. CD45RO-negative, CCR7-positively selected cells formed the naive CD8 fraction, excluding terminally differentiated effector memory CD45RA+ cells. The data derive from a study of shared clonotypes between healthy human individuals. TCRdb keeps only in-frame clones here, not all; method: immunoSEQ multiplex PCR. This table holds about 2.2 million clones, just under 95% found once. The germline V gene has CDR1 SGHTA and CDR2 FQGNSA. Trimming pared 0 bases from V and 0 bases from J, leaving 12 bases between. This CDR3 contains 16 residues. The V call is TRBV7-2, the J call TRBJ2-7; tentative D call: TRBD2 (5 bases). Specimen: naive CD8+ T cells from PBMCs. The TCR was taken from a man aged 18-30 years in good health. Some clones in this sample may be carry-over from other donors' samples. Here the CDR3 reads CASSLAASGSSYEQYF. DNA for the CDR3: TGTGCCAGCAGCTTAGCGGCCTCGGGGAGCTCCTACGAGCAGTACTTC.